A selection of T cell receptor beta chains follows, all from one sample in a study of vaccination and CD4 T cells after COVID-19. These receptors' targets are unknown. TCRdb re-derived calls from the PCR reads in MiXCR, one entry per CDR3 protein. The sample holds 13,000 or so distinct CDR3 sequences, under 55% seen once. The sample in question was CD4+ T cells from blood, cultured in vitro, obtained after SARS-CoV-2 vaccination. Source of these receptors: a human donor who had recovered from COVID-19. Both conserved end residues are part of each CDR3. Each record gives: J gene, D gene, clone size, V gene, CDR3 protein, CDR3 DNA. A D gene is named only where the DNA matches it firmly. Not every row has a clone size; where given, it reads once, few, many or a size class.

>TRBJ1-5|-|-|TRBV6-1
CASSERPNQPQHF
TGTGCCAGCAGTGAAAGACCCAATCAGCCCCAGCATTTT
>TRBJ2-7|-|-|TRBV5-1
CASSLDYQYYEQYF
TGCGCCAGCAGCTTGGACTACCAGTACTACGAGCAGTACTTC
>TRBJ1-5|TRBD1|-|TRBV2
CASSGTGNQPQHF
TGTGCCAGCAGCGGGACAGGCAATCAGCCCCAGCATTTT
>TRBJ1-4|TRBD1|-|TRBV18
CASSPGTGEKLFF
TGTGCCAGCTCACCAGGGACAGGGGAAAAACTGTTTTTT
>TRBJ1-6|-|-|TRBV27
CASSLYRAGNSPLHF
TGTGCCAGCAGTTTATACAGGGCGGGGAATTCACCCCTCCACTTT
>TRBJ2-2|-|few|TRBV20-1
CSAIDRPGELFF
TGCAGTGCTATAGACCGGCCCGGGGAGCTGTTTTTT
>TRBJ2-7|-|-|TRBV6-1
CASSESFGGIDSYEQYF
TGTGCCAGCAGTGAATCTTTTGGGGGAATTGACTCCTACGAGCAGTACTTC
>TRBJ2-3|-|-|TRBV19
CASSIQSTDTQYF
TGTGCCAGTAGTATTCAAAGCACAGATACGCAGTATTTT
>TRBJ2-7|-|-|TRBV6-1
CASSEGGQVTYEQYF
TGTGCCAGCAGTGAAGGAGGGCAGGTCACCTACGAGCAGTACTTC
>TRBJ2-1|-|-|TRBV4-1
CASSKVVVFLHNEQFF
TGCGCCAGCAGCAAAGTCGTAGTCTTTCTCCACAATGAGCAGTTCTTC
>TRBJ2-1|TRBD2|few|TRBV24-1
CATSDERETAYNEQFF
TGTGCCACCAGTGATGAGCGGGAAACGGCCTACAATGAGCAGTTCTTC
>TRBJ1-2|-|few|TRBV20-1
CSGTYMGGNYGYTF
TGCAGTGGGACATACATGGGTGGAAACTATGGCTACACCTTC
>TRBJ2-5|-|-|TRBV6-1
CASTLYGGGQETQYF
TGTGCCAGCACCTTATATGGGGGAGGACAAGAGACCCAGTACTTC
>TRBJ2-5|-|medium-sized|TRBV20-1
CSARDWRKETQYF
TGCAGTGCTAGAGATTGGCGGAAAGAGACCCAGTACTTC
>TRBJ2-7|TRBD2|few|TRBV28
CASSWGLADTRGQYF
TGTGCCAGCAGTTGGGGACTAGCGGACACCCGAGGGCAGTACTTC
>TRBJ2-2|-|-|TRBV19
CASINPVGTGELFF
TGTGCCAGTATCAACCCGGTGGGGACCGGGGAGCTGTTTTTT